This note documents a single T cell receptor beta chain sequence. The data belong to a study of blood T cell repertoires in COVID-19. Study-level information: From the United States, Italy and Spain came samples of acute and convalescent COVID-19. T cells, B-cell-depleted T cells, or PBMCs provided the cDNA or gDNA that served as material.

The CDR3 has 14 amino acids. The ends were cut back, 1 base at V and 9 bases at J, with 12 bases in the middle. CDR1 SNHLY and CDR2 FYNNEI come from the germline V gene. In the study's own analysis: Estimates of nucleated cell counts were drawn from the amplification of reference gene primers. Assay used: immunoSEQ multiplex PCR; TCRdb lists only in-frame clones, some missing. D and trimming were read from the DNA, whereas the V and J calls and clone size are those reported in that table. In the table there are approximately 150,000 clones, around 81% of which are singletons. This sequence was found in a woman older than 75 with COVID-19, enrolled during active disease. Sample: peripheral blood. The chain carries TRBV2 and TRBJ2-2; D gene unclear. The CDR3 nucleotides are TGTGCCAGCAGTGAAGAATTGACGGGTCGGGAGCTGTTTTTT. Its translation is CASSEELTGRELFF.